This TCR beta chain was found in a study of human T cells and chemical hapten exposure. On the study more broadly: Donors were sensitized with 2% DPC on the upper inner arm. The study traced per-sample TCR yield variation mainly to small differences in pooled library volumes.

J lost 2 bases, V lost 4 bases, and 7 bases had no gene match. This CDR3 comprises 15 residues. CDR1 is SGHTA and CDR2 is FQGNSA in the germline V gene. This clonotype was picked up a small number of times. Time point here: patch test 2, 6 weeks after DPC sensitization. Treatment in this sample: therapeutic diphenylcyclopropenone sensitization with weekly scalp DPC. The study extracted total RNA from unfractionated whole blood. TCRdb independently ran MiXCR on the RACE reads; one entry per CDR3 protein. The sample gives approximately 350,000 distinct CDR3 sequences, more than 5% of which show up once; less than 6.5% is in the top ten.

Here the sequenced sample was whole blood, taken in connection with sensitization to the hapten diphenylcyclopropenone (DPC). The chain recombines TRBV7-2 with TRBJ2-5; 7 nucleotides match TRBD1. The clonotype originates from a woman aged 18-29 years with alopecia areata. Some clones in this sample may be carry-over from other donors' samples. CDR3 residues: CASSSTRDRQETQYF. CDR3 DNA sequence: TGTGCCAGCAGCTCCACTCGGGACAGACAAGAGACCCAGTACTTC.